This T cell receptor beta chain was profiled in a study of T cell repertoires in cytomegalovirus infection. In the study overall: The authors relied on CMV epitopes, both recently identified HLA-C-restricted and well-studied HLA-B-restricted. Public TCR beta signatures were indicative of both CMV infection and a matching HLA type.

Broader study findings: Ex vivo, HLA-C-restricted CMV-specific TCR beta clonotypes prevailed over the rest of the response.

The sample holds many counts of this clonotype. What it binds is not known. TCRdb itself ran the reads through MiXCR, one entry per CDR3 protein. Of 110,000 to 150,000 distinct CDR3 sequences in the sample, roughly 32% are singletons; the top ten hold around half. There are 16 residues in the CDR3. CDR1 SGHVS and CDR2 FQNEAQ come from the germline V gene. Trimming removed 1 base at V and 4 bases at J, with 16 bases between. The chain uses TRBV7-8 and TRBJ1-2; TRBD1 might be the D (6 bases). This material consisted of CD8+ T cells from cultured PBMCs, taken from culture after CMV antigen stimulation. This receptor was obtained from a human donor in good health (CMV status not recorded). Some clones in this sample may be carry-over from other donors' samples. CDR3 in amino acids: CASSLDSGASSYGYTF. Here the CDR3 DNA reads TGTGCCAGCAGCTTAGATTCAGGGGCCTCCTCCTATGGCTACACCTTC.